This T cell receptor (beta chain) was found in a study of blood T cell repertoires in COVID-19. Background on the study: Nucleic acid was either cDNA or gDNA, and it came from T cells, B-cell-depleted T cells, or PBMCs.

Original processing methods: For nucleated cells, counts were estimated from reference gene primer amplification. Clones were read by immunoSEQ multiplex PCR, and TCRdb kept only the in-frame ones, dropping some. V and J calls and clone size are those listed in that table; D and trimming were worked out from the DNA. Among approximately 200,000 clones listed, about 88% were seen once. There are 15 residues in the CDR3. Germline-derived CDR1 and CDR2 are SNHLY and FYNNEI. V lost 5 bases and J lost 1, with 14 bases in between. Source material: PBMCs or T cells enriched from blood (not recorded which). J is TRBJ1-1 and V is TRBV2; a weak D match, TRBD1 (5 bases). The receptor was isolated from a woman aged 30 to 39 who had been exposed to COVID-19. In DNA, the CDR3 is TGTGCCAGCAGTTCCGACCAGGGATGGAACACTGAAGCTTTCTTT. This codes for CASSSDQGWNTEAFF.